This T cell receptor (beta chain) emerged from a study of blood T cell repertoires in COVID-19. Study information: Nucleic acid was either cDNA or gDNA, and it came from T cells, B-cell-depleted T cells, or PBMCs.

This clone was seen a single time. V lost 2 bases and J 0 bases, leaving 10 bases between the germline ends. Germline loops: CDR1 KGHSH, CDR2 LQKENI. The CDR3 is made up of 15 amino acids. TCRdb's table, derived via immunoSEQ multiplex PCR, lists solely in-frame clones and lacks some. The sample shows around 69,000 clones, roughly 87% of them seen only once. The sequence derives from a woman aged 50 to 65 with active COVID-19. Material for sequencing was peripheral blood. The chain combines TRBV18 with TRBJ1-2; D remains unclear. The chain's CDR3 is CASSPNRQANYGYTF. In DNA, the CDR3 is TGTGCCAGCTCACCAAATAGGCAGGCTAACTATGGCTACACCTTC.